A single sample gave rise to the 16 T cell receptor beta chains below, sequenced in a study of beta chain features in type 1 diabetes. Overall study results and limits: Shortening that was moderate but significant affected the TCRB CDR3s of Type 1 diabetes patients in all four CD4+ subsets.

cDNA synthesis used the whole RNA isolate, giving expressed TCRB sequences. Profiled with immunoSEQ multiplex PCR; TCRdb holds only in-frame clones, not every one. In the table there are roughly 700,000 clones, 13% of which are singletons. No antigen has been assigned to these receptors. Material: naive CD4+ T cells from blood. These receptors came from a man younger than 35 with type 1 diabetes.

This clone was picked up a small number of times. This chain joins TRBV6-5 and TRBJ2-5; perhaps TRBD1 as D (6 bases). Germline loops: CDR1 MNHEY, CDR2 SVGAGI. This CDR3 contains 12 residues. V gave up 5 bases and J gave up 4 bases, with 8 bases separating them. CDR3 sequence reads: CASSQGRETQYF. DNA of the CDR3: TGTGCCAGCAGTCAGGGGCGAGAGACCCAGTACTTC.

The table lists this clone with a few counts. The sample holds other DNA sequences that translate to the same CDR3. V gene TRBV5-1 combines with J gene TRBJ2-7; TRBD1 aligns across 8 bases. The CDR3 spans 14 residues. The germline gives CDR1 SGHRS, CDR2 YFSETQ. The J segment lost 2 bases and the V segment lost 0 bases, leaving 1 base of the junction unmatched. The CDR3 is CASSLVQGAYEQYF. The CDR3 DNA sequence: TGCGCCAGCAGCTTGGTACAGGGGGCCTACGAGCAGTACTTC.

This clone was counted between two and nine times. The V call is TRBV7-9, the J call TRBJ2-2; 8 bases are a match to TRBD1. The V gene's germline CDR1 is SEHNR and CDR2 FQNEAQ (reference sequence). This CDR3 is 14 amino acids long. V was clipped by 6 bases and J by 1 base; unmatched bases: 1. The CDR3 sequence: CASRGTGNTGELFF. DNA of the CDR3: TGTGCCAGCAGAGGGACAGGGAACACCGGGGAGCTGTTTTTT. The variable domain in full, with the rest retrieved from reference TRBV7-9 and TRBJ2-2, is DTGVSQNPRHKITKRGQNVTFRCDPISEHNRLYWYRQTLGQGPEFLTYFQNEAQLEKSRLLSDRFSAERPKGSFSTLEIQRTEQGDSAMYLCASRGTGNTGELFFGEGSRLTVL.

This clone was observed a few times. The genes are TRBV7-7 and TRBJ2-5; 8 bases line up with TRBD2. J gave up 1 base and V 3 bases, and 10 bases lay outside the gene matches. The length of the CDR3 is 17 residues. The germline V gene encodes CDR1 SSHAT and CDR2 FNYEAQ (reference sequence). CDR3 DNA: TGTGCCAGCAGCTTCCCTCCGGGACTAGAGGCCCAAGAGACCCAGTACTTC. Translation gives CASSFPPGLEAQETQYF.

This clone was picked up a small number of times. CDR3 residues: CASSLQGTDLNNEQFF. As DNA, the CDR3 is TGTGCCAGCAGCTTGCAAGGGACAGACCTAAACAATGAGCAGTTCTTC. The chain carries TRBV11-2 and TRBJ2-1; 7 bases are a match to TRBD1. The ends lost 3 bases at V and 5 bases at J; junction bases unmatched: 10. The CDR3 spans 16 residues. The germline CDR1 and CDR2 sequences are SGHAT and FQNNGV.

The V gene is TRBV5-1, the J gene TRBJ1-1; the D gene is possibly TRBD1 (6 bases). Germline V gene data show CDR1 as SGHRS and CDR2 as YFSETQ. The length of the CDR3 is 14 residues. Deletions cut 0 bases from V and 1 base from J, with 7 bases between. CDR3 nucleotide sequence: TGCGCCAGCAGCTTGGGGGGGCGGAACACTGAAGCTTTCTTT. Translated: CASSLGGRNTEAFF.

This clone occurred a few times. The CDR3 coding sequence is TGTGCCAGCAGCTTGAACAGGGGGGGCAATCAGCCCCAGCATTTT. As protein: CASSLNRGGNQPQHF. This chain links TRBV5-6 with TRBJ1-5; TRBD1 matches 8 bases. CDR3 length equals 15 residues. Germline V gene sequence: CDR1 SGHDT, CDR2 YYEEEE. V gave up 1 base and J gave up 2 bases; unmatched junction bases: 2.

The table lists this clone with a few counts. The rearrangement joins TRBV19 to TRBJ2-3; D is perhaps TRBD2 (6 bases). CDR1 LNHDA and CDR2 SQIVND come from the germline V gene (reference sequence). V lost 5 bases and J lost 6, with 18 bases in between. This CDR3 contains 15 residues. CDR3 amino acids: CASSDAGGPADTQYF. The CDR3 DNA reads TGTGCCAGTAGTGACGCCGGGGGACCGGCGGATACGCAGTATTTT. Using reference TRBV19 and TRBJ2-3 for the parts outside the CDR3, the full variable domain is DGGITQSPKYLFRKEGQNVTLSCEQNLNHDAMYWYRQDPGQGLRLIYYSQIVNDFQKGDIAEGYSVSREKKESFPLTVTSAQKNPTAFYLCASSDAGGPADTQYFGPGTRLTVL.

V usage is TRBV10-3 and J usage is TRBJ2-7; 7 positions match TRBD2. V lost 4 bases to trimming and J lost 3 bases; unmatched junction nucleotides: 3. Germline V gene lookup returns CDR1 ENHRY and CDR2 SYGVKD. There are 13 residues in the CDR3. DNA for the CDR3: TGTGCCATCAGTGGCGGGACTAACTACGAGCAGTACTTC. It is translated as CAISGGTNYEQYF.

This clone was seen a handful of times. J is TRBJ1-5 and V is TRBV5-1; TRBD1 matches 7 bases. Germline-derived CDR1 and CDR2 are SGHRS and YFSETQ. This CDR3 has 14 amino acids. The V gene end was trimmed by 4 bases and the J gene end by 4 bases; junction bases not matched to a gene: 5. The CDR3 sequence: CASSLSTGNQPQHF. The DNA of the CDR3 is TGCGCCAGCAGCCTTTCGACAGGGAATCAGCCCCAGCATTTT.

This clone was counted only a few times. This chain connects TRBV4-1 to TRBJ2-3, with a tentative D call TRBD2 (5 bases). The CDR3 spans 19 residues. Germline CDR1 MGHRA, CDR2 YSYEKL. Trimming shortened V by 0 bases and J by 0 bases, and 19 bases separated the two germline ends. CDR3 loop: CASSQDSPDSRLSTDTQYF. CDR3 coding DNA: TGCGCCAGCAGCCAAGATTCCCCGGACTCCCGGCTCAGCACAGATACGCAGTATTTT.

V is TRBV30 and J is TRBJ2-7, with 8 positions matching TRBD1. This CDR3 contains 14 residues. The ends lost 1 base at V and 4 bases at J; junction bases unmatched: 6. Germline V gene data show CDR1 as GTSNPN and CDR2 as SVGIG (reference sequence). The CDR3 loop is CAWSAMTGEYEQYF. The CDR3 region has the DNA TGTGCCTGGAGTGCGATGACAGGGGAGTACGAGCAGTACTTC. The variable domain in full, completed from reference TRBV30 and TRBJ2-7, reads SQTIHQWPATLVQPVGSPLSLECTVEGTSNPNLYWYRQAAGRGLQLLFYSVGIGQISSEVPQNLSASRPQDRQFILSSKKLLLSDSGFYLCAWSAMTGEYEQYFGPGTRLTVT.

This rearrangement joins TRBV25-1 to TRBJ1-4; D not certain. Germline CDR1 reads MGHDK; CDR2 reads SYGVNS. The V gene lost 9 bases and the J gene lost 4 bases, with 9 bases spanning the gap. CDR3 size: 12 residues. CDR3: CARDGHNEKLFF. As DNA, the CDR3 is TGTGCCAGAGACGGCCATAATGAAAAACTGTTTTTT. The entire variable domain, with the rest obtained from reference TRBV25-1 and TRBJ1-4, is as follows: EADIYQTPRYLVIGTGKKITLECSQTMGHDKMYWYQQDPGMELHLIHYSYGVNSTEKGDLSSESTVSRIRTEHFPLTLESARPSHTSQYLCARDGHNEKLFFGSGTQLSVL.

This chain connects TRBV5-1 to TRBJ2-4, with 10 positions matching TRBD1. Unmatched junction bases numbered 10, after V lost 6 bases and J lost 7 bases. Germline assignment: CDR1 SGHRS and CDR2 YFSETQ. The length of the CDR3 is 15 residues. The DNA for the CDR3 is TGCGCCAGCACAACGTCGGGACAGGGGTCGAACATTCAGTACTTC. Residues: CASTTSGQGSNIQYF.

This clone was picked up a small number of times. This chain links TRBV2 with TRBJ2-3; 11 positions agree with TRBD2. V trimming: 2 bases; J trimming: 5 bases; junction bases outside the gene matches: 9. The CDR3 contains 17 residues. Germline V CDR1 and CDR2: SNHLY, FYNNEI. The CDR3 DNA sequence: TGTGCCAGCAGTGAATTGGCTAGCGGGGGGATAGGAGATACGCAGTATTTT. It is translated as CASSELASGGIGDTQYF.

The CDR3 protein is CAWAPHWDRVGYEQYF. The CDR3 bases are TGTGCCTGGGCCCCCCATTGGGACAGGGTCGGCTACGAGCAGTACTTC. The genes are TRBV30 and TRBJ2-7; TRBD1 matches at 9 bases. The CDR3 consists of 16 residues. CDR1 is GTSNPN and CDR2 is SVGIG in the germline V gene (reference sequence). With 5 bases clipped from V and 3 bases from J, the junction kept 14 bases outside the gene matches.